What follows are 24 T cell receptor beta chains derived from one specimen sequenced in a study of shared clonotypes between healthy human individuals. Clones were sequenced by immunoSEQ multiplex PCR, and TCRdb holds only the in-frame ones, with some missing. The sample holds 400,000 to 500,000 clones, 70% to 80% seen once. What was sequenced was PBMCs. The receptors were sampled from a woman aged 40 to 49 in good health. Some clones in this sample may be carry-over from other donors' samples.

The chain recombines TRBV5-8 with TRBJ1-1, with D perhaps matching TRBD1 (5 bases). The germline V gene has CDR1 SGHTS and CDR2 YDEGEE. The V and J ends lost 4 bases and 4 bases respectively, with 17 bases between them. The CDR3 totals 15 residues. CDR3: CASSRRGGSGTEAFF. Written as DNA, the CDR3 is TGTGCCAGCAGCCGGCGGGGGGGATCGGGCACTGAAGCTTTCTTT.

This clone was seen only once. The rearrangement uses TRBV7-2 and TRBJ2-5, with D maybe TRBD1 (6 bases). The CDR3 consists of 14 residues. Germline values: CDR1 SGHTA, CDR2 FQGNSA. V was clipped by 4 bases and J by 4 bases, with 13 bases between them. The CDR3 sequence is CASSSQGGGETQYF. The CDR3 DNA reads TGTGCCAGCAGCTCTCAAGGGGGTGGAGAGACCCAGTACTTC.

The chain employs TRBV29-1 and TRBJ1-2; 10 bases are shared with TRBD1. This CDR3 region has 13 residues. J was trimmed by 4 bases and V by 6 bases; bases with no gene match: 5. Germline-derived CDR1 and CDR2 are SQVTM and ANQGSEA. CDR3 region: CSVGDRGFYGYTF. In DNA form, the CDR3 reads TGCAGCGTGGGGGACAGGGGCTTCTATGGCTACACCTTC.

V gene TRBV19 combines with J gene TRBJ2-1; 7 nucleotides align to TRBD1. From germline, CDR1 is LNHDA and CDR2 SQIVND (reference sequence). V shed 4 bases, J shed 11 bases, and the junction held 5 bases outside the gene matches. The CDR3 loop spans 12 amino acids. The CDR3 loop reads CASSTRQGKQFF. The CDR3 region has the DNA TGTGCCAGTAGTACTCGACAGGGCAAGCAGTTCTTC.

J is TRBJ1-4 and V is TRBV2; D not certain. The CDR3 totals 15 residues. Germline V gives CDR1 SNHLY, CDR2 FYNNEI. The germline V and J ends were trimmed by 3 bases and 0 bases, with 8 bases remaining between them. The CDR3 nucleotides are TGTGCCAGCAGTGAGCGAAGGACAACTAATGAAAAACTGTTTTTT. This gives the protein CASSERRTTNEKLFF. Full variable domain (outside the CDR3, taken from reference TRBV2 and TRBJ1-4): EPEVTQTPSHQVTQMGQEVILRCVPISNHLYFYWYRQILGQKVEFLVSFYNNEISEKSEIFDDQFSVERPDGSNFTLKIRSTKLEDSAMYFCASSERRTTNEKLFFGSGTQLSVL.

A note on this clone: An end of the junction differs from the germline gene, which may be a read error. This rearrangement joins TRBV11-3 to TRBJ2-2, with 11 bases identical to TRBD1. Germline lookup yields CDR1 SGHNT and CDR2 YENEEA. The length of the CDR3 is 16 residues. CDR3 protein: CASSYLLGQGAGELFF. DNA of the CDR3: TGTGCCAGCAGCTATCTCCTCGGACAGGGGGCCGGGGAGCTGTTCTTT.

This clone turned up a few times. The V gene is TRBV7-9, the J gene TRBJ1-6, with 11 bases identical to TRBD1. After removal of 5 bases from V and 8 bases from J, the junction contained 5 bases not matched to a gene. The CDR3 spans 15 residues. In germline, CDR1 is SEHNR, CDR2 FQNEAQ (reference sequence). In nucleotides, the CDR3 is TGTGCCAGCAGCCCGGGACAGGGGGATTATTCACCCCTCCACTTT. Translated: CASSPGQGDYSPLHF.

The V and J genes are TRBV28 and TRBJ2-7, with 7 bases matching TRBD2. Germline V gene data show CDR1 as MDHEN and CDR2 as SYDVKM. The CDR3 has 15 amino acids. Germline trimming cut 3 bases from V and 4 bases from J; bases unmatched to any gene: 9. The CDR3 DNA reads TGTGCCAGCAGTTTCGGGCGCGGGAGCGGTTACGAGCAGTACTTC. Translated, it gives CASSFGRGSGYEQYF.

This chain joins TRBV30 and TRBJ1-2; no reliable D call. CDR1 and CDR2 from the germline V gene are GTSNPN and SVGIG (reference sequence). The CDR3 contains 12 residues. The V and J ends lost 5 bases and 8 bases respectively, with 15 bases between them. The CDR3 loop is CAWYVPLRGYTF. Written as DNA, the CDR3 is TGTGCCTGGTATGTCCCGTTGAGGGGCTACACCTTC.

This CDR3 reads CASSPLGKHSNTEAFF. DNA for the CDR3: TGTGCCAGCAGCCCTCTCGGGAAACACTCGAACACTGAAGCTTTCTTT. This rearrangement joins TRBV4-2 to TRBJ1-1; D unclear. The CDR3 extends over 16 amino acids. From germline, CDR1 is LGHNA and CDR2 YNFKEQ. V dropped 4 bases and J dropped 1 base, with 16 bases sitting between them.

The DNA of the CDR3 is TGTGCCATCAGTGATTCGGCAGGTGAAAGGAGTCAGCCCCAGCATTTT. This sequence encodes CAISDSAGERSQPQHF. The V and J genes are TRBV10-3 and TRBJ1-5; D unresolved. Germline loops: CDR1 ENHRY, CDR2 SYGVKD. The CDR3 is 16 residues long. V was shortened by 3 bases and J by 6 bases, with 18 bases between the two germline ends.

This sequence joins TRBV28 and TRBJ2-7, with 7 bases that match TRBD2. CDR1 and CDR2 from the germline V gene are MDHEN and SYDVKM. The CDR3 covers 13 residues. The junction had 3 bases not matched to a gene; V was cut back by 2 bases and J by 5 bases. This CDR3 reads CASSLGGGHEQYF. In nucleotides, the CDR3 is TGTGCCAGCAGTTTAGGGGGAGGGCACGAGCAGTACTTC.

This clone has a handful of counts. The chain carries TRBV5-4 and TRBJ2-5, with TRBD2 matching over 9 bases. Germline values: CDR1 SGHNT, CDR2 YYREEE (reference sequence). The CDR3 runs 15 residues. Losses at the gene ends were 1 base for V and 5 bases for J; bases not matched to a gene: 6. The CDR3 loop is CASSLSSGRSETQYF. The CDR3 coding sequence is TGTGCCAGCAGCTTGTCCAGCGGGAGGTCGGAGACCCAGTACTTC.

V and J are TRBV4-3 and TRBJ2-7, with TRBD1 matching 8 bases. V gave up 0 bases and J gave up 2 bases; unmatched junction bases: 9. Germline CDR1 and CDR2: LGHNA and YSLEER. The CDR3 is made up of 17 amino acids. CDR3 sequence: CASSQDNRGLITYEQYF. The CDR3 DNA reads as TGCGCCAGCAGCCAAGACAACAGGGGGTTAATCACCTACGAGCAGTACTTC.

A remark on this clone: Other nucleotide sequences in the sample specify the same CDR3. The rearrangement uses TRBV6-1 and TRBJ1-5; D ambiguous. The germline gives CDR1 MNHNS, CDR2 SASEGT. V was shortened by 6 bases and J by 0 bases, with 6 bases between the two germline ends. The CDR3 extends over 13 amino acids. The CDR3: CASSDYSNQPQHF. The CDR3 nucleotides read TGTGCCAGCAGCGATTATAGCAATCAGCCCCAGCATTTT.

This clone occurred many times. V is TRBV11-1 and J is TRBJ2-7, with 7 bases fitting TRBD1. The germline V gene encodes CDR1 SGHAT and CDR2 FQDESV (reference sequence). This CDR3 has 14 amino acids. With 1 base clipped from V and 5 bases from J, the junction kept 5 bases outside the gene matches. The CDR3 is CASSLGQGVNEQYF. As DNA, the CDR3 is TGTGCCAGCAGCTTAGGACAGGGCGTCAACGAGCAGTACTTC.

CDR3 residues: CASSQDLGRMETQYF. CDR3 nucleotides: TGCGCCAGCAGCCAAGATCTCGGGCGTATGGAGACCCAGTACTTC. The chain combines TRBV4-3 with TRBJ2-5, with D uncertain. Trimming took off 0 bases at V and 5 bases at J, with 13 bases between the two ends. The germline V gene encodes CDR1 LGHNA and CDR2 YSLEER. The CDR3 sequence is 15 residues long.

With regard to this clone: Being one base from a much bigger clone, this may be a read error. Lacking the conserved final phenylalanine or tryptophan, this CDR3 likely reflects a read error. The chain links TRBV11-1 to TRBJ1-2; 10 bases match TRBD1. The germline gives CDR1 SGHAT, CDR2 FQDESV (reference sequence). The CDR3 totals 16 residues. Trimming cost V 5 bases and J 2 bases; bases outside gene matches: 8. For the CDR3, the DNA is TGTGCCAGCAGCCCGGGACAGGGGCATATAAACTATGGCTACACCTCC. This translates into CASSPGQGHINYGYTS.

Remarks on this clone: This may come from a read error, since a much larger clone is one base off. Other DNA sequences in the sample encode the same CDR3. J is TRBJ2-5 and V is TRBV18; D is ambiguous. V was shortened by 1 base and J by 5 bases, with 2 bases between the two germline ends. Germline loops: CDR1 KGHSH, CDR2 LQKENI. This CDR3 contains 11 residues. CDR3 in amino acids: CASSPLETQYF. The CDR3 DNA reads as TGTGCCAGCTCACCACTGGAGACCCAGTACTTC.

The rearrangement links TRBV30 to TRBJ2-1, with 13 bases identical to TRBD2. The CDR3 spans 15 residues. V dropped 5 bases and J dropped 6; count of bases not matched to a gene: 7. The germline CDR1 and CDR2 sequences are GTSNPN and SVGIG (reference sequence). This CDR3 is CAWGPGLAGPNEQFF. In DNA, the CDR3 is TGTGCCTGGGGACCGGGACTAGCGGGACCCAATGAGCAGTTCTTC.

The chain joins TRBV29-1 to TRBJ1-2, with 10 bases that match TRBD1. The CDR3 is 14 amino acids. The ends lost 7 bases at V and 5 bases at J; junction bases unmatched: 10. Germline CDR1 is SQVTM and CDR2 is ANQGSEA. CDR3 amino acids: CSGRGTGAGYGYTF. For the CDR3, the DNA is TGCAGCGGGAGGGGGACAGGGGCTGGGTATGGCTACACCTTC.

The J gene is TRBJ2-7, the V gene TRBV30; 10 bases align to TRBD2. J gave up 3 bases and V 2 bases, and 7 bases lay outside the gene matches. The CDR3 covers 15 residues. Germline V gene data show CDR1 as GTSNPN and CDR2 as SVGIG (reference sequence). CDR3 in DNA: TGTGCCTGGAGTACCGGACTAGCGGTGAACTACGAGCAGTACTTC. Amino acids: CAWSTGLAVNYEQYF.

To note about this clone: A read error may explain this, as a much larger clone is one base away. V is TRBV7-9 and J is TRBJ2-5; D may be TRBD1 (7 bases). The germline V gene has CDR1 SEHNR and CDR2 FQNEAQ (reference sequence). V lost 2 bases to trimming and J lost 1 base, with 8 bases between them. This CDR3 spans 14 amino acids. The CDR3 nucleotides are TGTGCCAGCAGCTTACAGGGGGGCCAAGAGACCCAGTACTTC. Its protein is CASSLQGGQETQYF. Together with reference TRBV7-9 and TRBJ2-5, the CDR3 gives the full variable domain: DTGVSQNPRHKITKRGQNVTFRCDPISEHNRLYWYRQTLGQGPEFLTYFQNEAQLEKSRLLSDRFSAERPKGSFSTLEIQRTEQGDSAMYLCASSLQGGQETQYFGPGTRLLVL.

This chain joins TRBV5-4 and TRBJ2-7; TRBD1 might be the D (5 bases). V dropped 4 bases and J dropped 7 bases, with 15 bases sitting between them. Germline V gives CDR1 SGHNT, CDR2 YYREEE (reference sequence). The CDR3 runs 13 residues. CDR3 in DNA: TGTGCCAGCAGCGATGACAGTGTGCGGGAGCAGTACTTC. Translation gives CASSDDSVREQYF.